What follows describes a single T cell receptor beta chain. This clonotype has only a few counts. Its antigen is unknown. Base qualities are not provided; no much larger clone lies one nucleotide away. The library came from PCR. The instrument was a NextSeq 500. TCRdb reworked the public reads: Q25 trimming with fastp, MiXCR clone assembly, productive beta chains retained. Each CDR3 protein gets just one entry, which takes the most common genes and DNA from the rows behind it. The sample contains under 2,500 distinct CDR3 sequences, around 50% of them found a single time. The ten largest clones represent less than 70% of the sample. The CDR3 numbers 15 residues from cysteine through phenylalanine. Here the CDR3 DNA is all that survives: 45 bases in frame from base 1. The CDR1 and CDR2 encoded by the germline V gene are SGHVS and FQNEAQ. V gives up 2 bases and J gives up 6 bases, and the segment between their germline ends measures 13 bases.

The data derive from a study of immune characterization of retroperitoneal liposarcoma (dated by TCRdb to the late 2010s). Specimen: tumor tissue. The TCR originated in a female donor with retroperitoneal liposarcoma. In this chain, TRBV7-8 is recombined with TRBJ1-4, with the D gene uncertain. Here the CDR3 is given as CASSLNPSVDEKLFF. The sequence in DNA is TGTGCCAGCAGCTTAAACCCTTCCGTGGATGAAAAACTGTTTTTT.